The 14 T cell receptor beta chains listed next were all sequenced from one sample in a study of OX40 agonist ivuxolimab in advanced cancers. The table came from immunoSEQ multiplex PCR; TCRdb's copy has only in-frame clones and leaves some out. The sample has about 82,000 clones, 90% seen once. Sequencing was performed on CD4+ or CD8+ T cells sorted from blood, taken in a trial of the OX40 agonist ivuxolimab. These receptor sequences come from an adult with an advanced solid tumor such as melanoma, head and neck, liver or kidney cancer.

The chain is built from TRBV14 and TRBJ2-3; D possibly corresponds to TRBD2 (5 bases). Trimming took off 8 bases at V and 4 bases at J, with 10 bases between the two ends. The CDR3 sequence is 12 residues long. Germline V gene data show CDR1 as SGHDN and CDR2 as FVKESK. The CDR3 here is CASDRGSDTQYF. CDR3 DNA: TGTGCCAGCGACCGAGGGTCAGATACGCAGTATTTT.

This clone appeared once. The genes are TRBV6-1 and TRBJ1-4, with no clear D. The germline V gene has CDR1 MNHNS and CDR2 SASEGT. CDR3 length: 14 residues. Trimming took off 7 bases at V and 0 bases at J, with 9 bases between the two ends. In DNA form, the CDR3 reads TGTGCCAGCACCGACCTCGCAACTAATGAAAAACTGTTTTTT. It encodes CASTDLATNEKLFF.

The chain recombines TRBV7-6 with TRBJ2-5, with D perhaps assigned TRBD1 or TRBD2 (5 bases each). The assigned J gene may be wrong: the sequence end matches TRBJ2-7 better. The V gene's germline CDR1 is SGHVS and CDR2 FNYEAQ. This CDR3 has 12 amino acids. CDR3 in DNA: TGTGCCAGCAGCCACGGGACCGACGAGCAGTACTTC. The encoded protein is CASSHGTDEQYF.

CDR3: CASSPPGQGILANYGYTF. The CDR3 DNA reads TGTGCCAGCAGCCCCCCTGGGCAGGGAATTCTGGCTAACTATGGCTACACCTTC. The rearrangement uses TRBV5-4 and TRBJ1-2; maybe TRBD1 (5 bases). Germline-derived CDR1 and CDR2 are SGHNT and YYREEE (reference sequence). This CDR3 region has 18 residues. V was clipped by 4 bases and J by 0 bases, with 22 bases between them.

The chain joins TRBV5-8 to TRBJ1-5; D possibly corresponds to TRBD1 (5 bases). The ends were cut back, 4 bases at V and 0 bases at J, with 14 bases in the middle. The germline V gene encodes CDR1 SGHTS and CDR2 YDEGEE. This CDR3 contains 16 residues. DNA for the CDR3: TGTGCCAGCAGCCGCGACATGACAGCTAGCAATCAGCCCCAGCATTTT. Protein product: CASSRDMTASNQPQHF.

The chain recombines TRBV5-3 with TRBJ2-1; 9 bases are shared with TRBD1. TRBV5-3 is sorted into the ORF group, with uncertain function. The J segment lost 5 bases and the V segment lost 4 bases, leaving 7 bases of the junction unmatched. This CDR3 has 15 residues. The CDR3: CARSRGQGPDNEQFF. The CDR3 DNA reads TGTGCCAGAAGCAGGGGACAGGGCCCCGACAATGAGCAGTTCTTC.

This clone was seen once. J is TRBJ2-7 and V is TRBV15; maybe TRBD2 (7 bases). Germline CDR1 is LNHNV and CDR2 is YYDKDF (reference sequence). Deletions cut 0 bases from V and 4 bases from J, with 16 bases between. This CDR3 is built from 16 residues. The CDR3 is CATSRDWGGSLYEQYF. The CDR3 DNA sequence: TGTGCCACCAGCAGAGATTGGGGGGGCAGTCTTTACGAGCAGTACTTC.

This chain connects TRBV6-1 to TRBJ2-3; D tentatively fits TRBD1 or TRBD2 (5 bases each). The germline CDR1 and CDR2 sequences are MNHNS and SASEGT. Trimming pared 7 bases from V and 0 bases from J, leaving 11 bases between. This CDR3 is built from 14 residues. DNA for the CDR3: TGTGCCAGCACTCTCCGGGACAGCACAGATACGCAGTATTTT. Its translation: CASTLRDSTDTQYF.

This chain connects TRBV6-6 to TRBJ1-2; a possible D gene is TRBD1 (5 bases). The length of the CDR3 is 13 residues. V was pared by 3 bases and J by 8 bases, with 13 bases between. CDR1 MNHNY and CDR2 SVGAGI come from the germline V gene (reference sequence). The DNA for the CDR3 is TGTGCCAGCAGTTATGGGTCCCGGGGGGGCTACACCTTC. Amino acids: CASSYGSRGGYTF.

The gene calls are TRBV16 and TRBJ2-1; either TRBD1 or TRBD2 may supply D (6 bases each). V was pared by 0 bases and J by 8 bases, with 17 bases between. This CDR3 has 16 residues. Germline values: CDR1 KGHSY, CDR2 FQNENV. CDR3: CASSQSFGGRGHEQFF. The CDR3 region has the DNA TGTGCCAGCAGCCAATCTTTTGGGGGCCGGGGGCATGAGCAGTTCTTC.

J is TRBJ1-1 and V is TRBV5-1, with D hard to call. The CDR3 contains 13 residues. The V gene lost 4 bases and the J gene lost 0 bases, with 7 bases spanning the gap. Germline V gives CDR1 SGHRS, CDR2 YFSETQ. The CDR3 loop is CASSRYMNTEAFF. CDR3 bases: TGCGCCAGCAGCCGGTACATGAACACTGAAGCTTTCTTT.

The rearrangement joins TRBV10-2 to TRBJ2-7, with D possibly TRBD2 on 6 matching bases. This CDR3 comprises 13 residues. The ends were cut back, 6 bases at V and 2 bases at J, with 11 bases in the middle. The germline gives CDR1 WSHSY, CDR2 SAAADI. The CDR3 region has the DNA TGCGCCAGCAGACGACTAGAGACCTACGAGCAGTACTTC. Translation gives CASRRLETYEQYF.

This chain connects TRBV27 to TRBJ2-7; no reliable D call. Trimming removed 2 bases at V and 2 bases at J, with 7 bases between. CDR3 size: 13 residues. Germline loops: CDR1 MNHEY, CDR2 SMNVEV (reference sequence). The CDR3 protein is CASSLRGAYEQYF. The CDR3 nucleotides are TGTGCCAGCAGTTTACGCGGTGCCTACGAGCAGTACTTC.

The rearrangement uses TRBV11-3 and TRBJ2-2, with TRBD2 matching over 8 bases. Losses at the gene ends were 5 bases for V and 5 bases for J; bases not matched to a gene: 7. This CDR3 is 15 amino acids long. Germline V CDR1 and CDR2: SGHNT, YENEEA. The CDR3: CASSVFSGSTGELFF. The CDR3 DNA reads TGTGCCAGCAGCGTCTTCAGCGGGAGTACCGGGGAGCTGTTTTTT.